The subject of this entry is one T cell receptor beta chain. Antigen unknown. This entry comes from a study of T cells in narcolepsy. V lost 4 bases and J lost 3; bases outside the gene matches: 6. The CDR3 is 14 amino acids. Germline V CDR1 and CDR2: SGHNT, YYREEE (reference sequence). Clones were read by immunoSEQ multiplex PCR, and TCRdb kept only the in-frame ones, dropping some. The sample records some 32,000 clones, roughly 78% being singletons. Study-wide results and caveats: Healthy controls reportedly lacked the autoreactive clonotypes serially found in patients' blood. Autoreactive HCRT-specific and TRIB2-specific clonotypes were marked in same-patient CSF-versus-blood CD4+ comparisons.

Sequencing used CD45RA- memory CD4+ T cells from PBMCs. This receptor was taken from a human donor with narcolepsy. The chain couples TRBV5-4 to TRBJ1-2, with 7 bases aligning to TRBD1. CDR3 nucleotides: TGTGCCAGCAGCGCCCCCAGGGGGGACTATGGCTACACCTTC. It codes for CASSAPRGDYGYTF.